The sample holds many counts of the clone carrying this TCR beta chain. V was pared by 6 bases and J by 5 bases, with 4 bases of the junction left unmatched. CDR3 length: 14 amino acids. Germline CDR1 reads PRHDT; CDR2 reads FYEKMQ (reference sequence). The sample originates from a study of T cell repertoires in cytomegalovirus infection. TCRdb re-called the reads through MiXCR, storing one row per CDR3 protein. This table holds roughly 320,000 distinct CDR3 sequences, 8% to 9.5% found once. The chain recombines TRBV13 with TRBJ2-7; 13 bases map to TRBD2. Sequencing was done on a sample of PBMCs. This clonotype was sampled from a human donor in good health (CMV status not recorded). Some clones in this sample may be carry-over from other donors' samples. Written as DNA, the CDR3 is TGTGCCAGCAGTTTACTAGCGGGGGGGGACGAGCAGTACTTC. Amino acid sequence: CASSLLAGGDEQYF.